This T cell receptor beta chain was retrieved from a study of metastatic and nonmetastatic thyroid tumors. About the study: Repertoire data that came from the blood and tumor or nodule tissue of malignant and benign thyroid patients were compared. Whole-study findings and limits: Reportedly, malignant thyroid tumors had significantly higher TCR beta diversity than benign nodules, in blood and tumor.

All patients were treatment-naive before thyroid surgery. Comment on this clone: Its antigen is unknown. A read error may produce the germline difference seen at one junction end.

In the authors' methods: CDR3 differences across clinicopathological groups were used to build a distant-metastasis classifier for papillary thyroid cancer. TCRdb recomputed clones from the PCR reads via MiXCR. In this record, the V and J calls reflect TCRdb's handling and not the investigators' own analysis. The profile shows 85,000 to 95,000 clones, 14% to 15% of them singletons. Source material: blood. The clonotype originates from a female donor with papillary thyroid cancer or a benign thyroid nodule (not recorded which). Some clones in this sample may be carry-over from other donors' samples.

CDR3 region: CASSEVGKGLNSPLNF. CDR3 sequence (DNA): TGTGCCAGCAGTGAGGTTGGGAAAGGGCTTAATTCACCCCTCAACTTT. This rearrangement joins TRBV2 to TRBJ1-6; unclear D gene. Germline V gives CDR1 SNHLY, CDR2 FYNNEI. The CDR3 sequence is 16 residues long.